The clone carrying this T cell receptor (beta chain) has only a few counts. Losses at the gene ends were 6 bases for V and 4 bases for J; bases not matched to a gene: 6. The CDR3 runs 14 residues. Germline lookup yields CDR1 KGHDR and CDR2 SFDVKD. Clones were sequenced by immunoSEQ multiplex PCR, and TCRdb holds only the in-frame ones, with some missing. This sample has 70,000 to 95,000 clones; 75% to 90% occur once, and the top ten carry under 6.5%. The sample is drawn from a study of blood T cell repertoires in COVID-19. This TCR was recovered from a man aged 45-65 years with active COVID-19. This chain joins TRBV24-1 and TRBJ2-3; 7 bases match TRBD2. Material for sequencing was peripheral blood. The chain's CDR3 is CATSIAGDADTQYF. CDR3 nucleotide sequence: TGTGCCACCAGTATCGCGGGGGACGCAGATACGCAGTATTTT.